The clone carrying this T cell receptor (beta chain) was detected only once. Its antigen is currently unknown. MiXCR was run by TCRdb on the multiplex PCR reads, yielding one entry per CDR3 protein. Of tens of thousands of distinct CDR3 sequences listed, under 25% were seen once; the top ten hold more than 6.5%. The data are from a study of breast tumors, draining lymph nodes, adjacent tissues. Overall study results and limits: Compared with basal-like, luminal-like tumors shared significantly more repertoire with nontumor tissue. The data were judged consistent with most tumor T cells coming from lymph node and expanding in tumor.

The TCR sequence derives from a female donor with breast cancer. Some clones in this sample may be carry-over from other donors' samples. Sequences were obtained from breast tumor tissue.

CDR3: CASSTTGRGQPQHF. CDR3 DNA sequence: TGTGCCAGCAGCACCACAGGGAGAGGTCAGCCCCAGCATTTT. V usage is TRBV12-3 or TRBV12-4 and J usage is TRBJ1-5, with TRBD1 as a possible D gene (6 bases). The V gene lost 6 bases and the J gene lost 6 bases, with 15 bases spanning the gap. CDR3 size: 14 residues.